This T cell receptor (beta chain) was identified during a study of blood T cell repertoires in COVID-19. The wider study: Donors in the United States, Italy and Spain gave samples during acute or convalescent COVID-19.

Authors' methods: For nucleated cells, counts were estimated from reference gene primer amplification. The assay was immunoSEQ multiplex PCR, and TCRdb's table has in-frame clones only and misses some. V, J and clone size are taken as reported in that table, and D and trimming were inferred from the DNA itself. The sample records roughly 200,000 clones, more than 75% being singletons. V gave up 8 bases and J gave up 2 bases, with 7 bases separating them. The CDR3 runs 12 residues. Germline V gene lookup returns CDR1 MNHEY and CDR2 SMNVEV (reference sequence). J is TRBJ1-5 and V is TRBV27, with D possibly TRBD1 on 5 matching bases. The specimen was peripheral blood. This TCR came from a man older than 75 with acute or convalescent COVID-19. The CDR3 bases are TGTGCCAGCGGAGGGGGCAATCAGCCCCAGCATTTT. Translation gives CASGGGNQPQHF.